Listed here are 17 T cell receptor beta chains from one sample, sequenced in a study of blood T cells in healthy people across ages. The use of a sample-barcoded 5' primer and a J-beta primer mix characterized a second PCR of about 7 to 12 cycles. In TCRdb, the 5' RACE reads were re-called with MiXCR into one record per CDR3 protein. This table holds 1.5 million to 2 million distinct CDR3 sequences, 35% to 50% found once. Sequencing was carried out using blood. These receptors all stem from a human donor in good health.

The chain uses TRBV2 and TRBJ2-3; 10 nucleotides match TRBD2. The CDR3 has 16 amino acids. Germline V gives CDR1 SNHLY, CDR2 FYNNEI. Germline trimming cut 10 bases from V and 4 bases from J; bases unmatched to any gene: 14. The CDR3 sequence is CANMRDSGGRADTQYF. The CDR3 nucleotides read TGTGCCAACATGCGGGATAGCGGGGGGCGCGCAGATACGCAGTATTTT.

This clonotype came up a few times. The chain combines TRBV7-2 with TRBJ2-5; the D gene is possibly TRBD2 (6 bases). There are 15 residues in the CDR3. With 1 base removed from V and 1 base from J, the gap between germline ends came to 10 bases. Germline V gene lookup returns CDR1 SGHTA and CDR2 FQGNSA. CDR3 in amino acids: CASSLDQGGQETQYF. The CDR3 DNA sequence: TGTGCCAGCAGCTTAGACCAGGGAGGCCAAGAGACCCAGTACTTC.

This clonotype was seen only a few times. The V call is TRBV20-1, the J call TRBJ1-2, with D tentatively TRBD1 (5 bases). The germline gives CDR1 DFQATT, CDR2 SNEGSKA (reference sequence). V gave up 5 bases and J gave up 4 bases, with 14 bases separating them. This CDR3 spans 13 amino acids. CDR3 nucleotides: TGCAGTGCTCTCGGGGGGGGGATCTATGGCTACACCTTC. This encodes CSALGGGIYGYTF.

This clonotype showed up just a few times. This rearrangement joins TRBV10-3 to TRBJ2-5; 7 nucleotides align to TRBD1. The end of the DNA aligns better with TRBJ2-7, so the J call may be wrong. The CDR3 runs to 13 residues. Germline CDR1 and CDR2: ENHRY and SYGVKD. CDR3 in DNA: TGTGCCATCGGGGACAGCATCGCCTACGAGCAGTACTTC. This translates into CAIGDSIAYEQYF.

The chain joins TRBV5-5 to TRBJ1-1, with TRBD1 as a possible D gene (5 bases). Trimming shortened V by 6 bases and J by 5 bases, and 17 bases separated the two germline ends. CDR3 length equals 14 residues. Germline V gene data show CDR1 as SGHKS and CDR2 as YYEKEE (reference sequence). CDR3 DNA sequence: TGTGCCAGCACCTTCGGCGAATGGGGGACTGAAGCTTTCTTT. Its protein product is CASTFGEWGTEAFF. Using reference TRBV5-5 and TRBJ1-1 for the parts outside the CDR3, the full variable domain is DAGVTQSPTHLIKTRGQQVTLRCSPISGHKSVSWYQQVLGQGPQFIFQYYEKEERGRGNFPDRFSARQFPNYSSELNVNALLLGDSALYLCASTFGEWGTEAFFGQGTRLTVV.

Of note for this clonotype: One base away lies a much larger clone, so this may be a sequencing read error. This rearrangement joins TRBV7-8 to TRBJ2-1; TRBD1 might be the D (5 bases). Germline loops: CDR1 SGHVS, CDR2 FQNEAQ. V was pared by 0 bases and J by 10 bases, with 22 bases between. CDR3 length: 17 amino acids. The CDR3, as DNA: TGTGCCAGCAGCTTAGCACGACCCTACAGGAGCTCCTACGAGCAGTTCTTC. Translation gives CASSLARPYRSSYEQFF.

This chain uses TRBV4-2 with TRBJ1-2, with D hard to call. The CDR3 contains 14 residues. Germline V CDR1 and CDR2: LGHNA, YNFKEQ. Trimming took off 4 bases at V and 4 bases at J, with 13 bases between the two ends. CDR3 sequence: CASSPRGAPYGYTF. DNA of the CDR3: TGTGCCAGCAGCCCCCGCGGAGCCCCCTATGGCTACACCTTC.

The chain links TRBV9 to TRBJ2-5, with 7 bases fitting TRBD2. Germline V gene sequence: CDR1 SGDLS, CDR2 YYNGEE. J gave up 4 bases and V 0 bases, and 12 bases lay outside the gene matches. The CDR3 sequence is 17 residues long. CDR3 protein: CASSVGAGIIAGETQYF. In DNA, the CDR3 is TGTGCCAGCAGCGTAGGAGCGGGGATTATCGCGGGAGAGACCCAGTACTTC.

This clonotype was recorded at least ten times. The J gene is TRBJ2-5, the V gene TRBV7-2; TRBD1 might be the D (6 bases). Deletions cut 5 bases from V and 3 bases from J, with 10 bases between. The CDR3 runs to 13 residues. CDR1 is SGHTA and CDR2 is FQGNSA in the germline V gene. CDR3 sequence reads: CASSNNREETQYF. The DNA of the CDR3 is TGTGCCAGCAGCAACAACAGGGAAGAGACCCAGTACTTC. The complete variable domain, with remaining parts taken from reference TRBV7-2 and TRBJ2-5, reads GAGVSQSPSNKVTEKGKDVELRCDPISGHTALYWYRQSLGQGLEFLIYFQGNSAPDKSGLPSDRFSAERTGGSVSTLTIQRTQQEDSAVYLCASSNNREETQYFGPGTRLLVL.

This clonotype appeared a few times. The rearrangement links TRBV7-2 to TRBJ2-7, with D tentatively TRBD1 (6 bases). Germline V gene lookup returns CDR1 SGHTA and CDR2 FQGNSA. Trimming pared 1 base from V and 2 bases from J, leaving 12 bases between. The CDR3 runs 15 residues. CDR3 in DNA: TGTGCCAGCAGCTTAGTGACAGGCCTTACCTACGAGCAGTACTTC. This encodes CASSLVTGLTYEQYF.

The sample holds a few counts of this clonotype. The V call is TRBV27, the J call TRBJ2-5; the match to TRBD1 covers 10 bases. The DNA end lines up better with TRBJ2-7; the J call may be wrong. The CDR3 is 14 amino acids. Germline lookup yields CDR1 MNHEY and CDR2 SMNVEV (reference sequence). DNA of the CDR3: TGTGCCAGCAGTCGGGACAGGGGCCGGAACGAGCAGTACTTC. Translated: CASSRDRGRNEQYF.

This chain uses TRBV20-1 with TRBJ2-3; TRBD1 is a possible D gene (6 bases). The CDR3 consists of 13 residues. Germline V CDR1 and CDR2: DFQATT, SNEGSKA (reference sequence). Trimming took 5 bases from V and 3 from J, leaving 12 bases between them. The CDR3 region has the DNA TGCAGTGCTGGTATACAGGGTACAGATACGCAGTATTTT. Residues: CSAGIQGTDTQYF.

V usage is TRBV18 and J usage is TRBJ2-7, with D perhaps being TRBD1 or TRBD2 (5 bases each). The CDR3 sequence is 16 residues long. Looked up from germline, CDR1 is KGHSH and CDR2 is LQKENI. V gave up 0 bases and J gave up 3 bases, with 15 bases separating them. This chain's CDR3 is CASSPPPQGAFYEQYF. The CDR3 DNA sequence: TGTGCCAGCTCACCACCGCCCCAGGGAGCCTTCTACGAGCAGTACTTC.

The V gene is TRBV7-2, the J gene TRBJ2-7; D possibly corresponds to TRBD2 (6 bases). The germline V gene encodes CDR1 SGHTA and CDR2 FQGNSA. CDR3 size: 14 residues. Trimming removed 5 bases at V and 2 bases at J, with 13 bases between. The CDR3 DNA follows: TGTGCCAGCAGCGGCGGGACGGAACCCTACGAGCAGTACTTC. It codes for CASSGGTEPYEQYF.

In the case of this clonotype: A much larger clone differs by one base, so this may be a read error. This CDR3 fails to terminate in the conserved phenylalanine or tryptophan, so it likely reflects a read error. V and J are TRBV28 and TRBJ2-5; the D gene is possibly TRBD1 (6 bases). This CDR3 region has 16 residues. Germline V lookup: CDR1 MDHEN, CDR2 SYDVKM. V lost 6 bases and J 0 bases, leaving 17 bases between the germline ends. Here the CDR3 DNA reads TGTGCCAGCAGGGGCAGGGGTCTATCCTACCAAGAGACCCAGTACGTC. Translated: CASRGRGLSYQETQYV.

The chain joins TRBV4-3 to TRBJ1-1, with D perhaps matching TRBD1 (6 bases). CDR3 length equals 12 residues. Germline CDR1 reads LGHNA; CDR2 reads YSLEER. Trimming removed 2 bases at V and 10 bases at J, with 11 bases between. The CDR3: CASSQSTGRAFF. The CDR3 region has the DNA TGCGCCAGCAGCCAATCCACAGGGAGAGCTTTCTTT.

The gene calls are TRBV4-1 and TRBJ2-2; 8 bases are a match to TRBD1. The CDR3 loop spans 18 amino acids. V was clipped by 0 bases and J by 0 bases; unmatched bases: 6. Looked up from germline, CDR1 is MGHRA and CDR2 is YSYEKL. Here the CDR3 DNA reads TGCGCCAGCAGCCAAGATACCCCACAGGGGGCGAACACCGGGGAGCTGTTTTTT. This encodes CASSQDTPQGANTGELFF.